This TCR beta chain was captured by sequencing in a study of blood T cells in healthy people across ages. This CDR3 comprises 17 residues. With 0 bases clipped from V and 3 bases from J, the junction kept 3 bases outside the gene matches. Germline V CDR1 and CDR2: SGDLS, YYNGEE. Only a few counts were recorded for this clonotype. Its matching antigen is unknown. No fewer than 6 micrograms of total RNA were isolated from every sample. A J-beta primer mix and a sample-barcoded 5' primer were used in a second PCR of about 6 to 12 cycles. One entry per CDR3 protein, called by TCRdb with MiXCR from the 5' RACE reads. This sample carries 650,000 to 1,000,000 distinct CDR3 sequences, under 40% of them seen once, and the ten largest clones take 13%. The study's findings and limits: In the absence of known donor CMV status, changes in expanded clonotypes were possibly confounded.

Sequencing was done on a sample of blood. The genes are TRBV9 and TRBJ2-1; 13 bases agree with TRBD2. The TCR was taken from a man aged 18 to 29 in good health. The CDR3 DNA reads as TGTGCCAGCAGCGTAGGGGGGACTAGCGGGAACTACAATGAGCAGTTCTTC. It is translated as CASSVGGTSGNYNEQFF.